This TCR beta chain was identified in a study of T cells after yellow fever vaccination. CDR3 length equals 17 residues. CDR1 is SEHNR, CDR2 FQNEAQ, per germline (reference sequence). V shed 5 bases and J shed 0 bases, with 17 bases lying between them. Overall study results and limits: Peak timing came faster in the weaker secondary response, day 5 versus 15.

It was through 5'RACE template switching that TCR cDNA was made, with a universal primer site and UMIs added. TCRdb re-analysed the 5' RACE reads in MiXCR, keeping a single row per CDR3 protein. The table shows 320,000 or so distinct CDR3 sequences, with roughly 8.3% occurring only once. This clonotype was detected many times. Its antigen is unknown. This TCR came from a man in his late teens or twenties who received the YFV17D yellow fever vaccine. This specimen was PBMCs, taken approximately 47 days after the first yellow fever vaccination. The chain carries TRBV7-9 and TRBJ2-1; D not certain. The CDR3 nucleotides are TGTGCCAGCAGCCACCCTTCGACACCCAGCTCCTACAATGAGCAGTTCTTC. Translating it yields CASSHPSTPSSYNEQFF.